The 25 T cell receptor beta chains below come from one sample, sequenced in a study of OX40 agonist ivuxolimab in advanced cancers. Repertoires were generated with immunoSEQ multiplex PCR, while TCRdb's copy carries only in-frame clones and drops some. The table has 15,000 to 20,000 clones, roughly 89% seen once. The specimen was CD4+ or CD8+ T cells sorted from blood, collected in a trial of the OX40 agonist ivuxolimab. These receptor sequences come from an adult with an advanced solid tumor such as melanoma, head and neck, liver or kidney cancer.

The rearrangement joins TRBV7-9 to TRBJ1-4; D perhaps matches TRBD1 (6 bases). V lost 8 bases, J lost 6 bases, and 19 bases lay in between. This CDR3 has 15 residues. Germline V gene data show CDR1 as SEHNR and CDR2 as FQNEAQ (reference sequence). The CDR3, as DNA: TGTGCCAGCTCTACTCCGGGCAGGGGCGATGAAAAACTGTTTTTT. Amino acids: CASSTPGRGDEKLFF.

This clone occurred once. This chain links TRBV7-6 with TRBJ2-7; 8 positions agree with TRBD1. Germline loops: CDR1 SGHVS, CDR2 FNYEAQ. V gave up 3 bases and J gave up 4 bases; unmatched junction bases: 8. This CDR3 is 15 amino acids long. The CDR3 reads CASSFDTGGGYEQYF. CDR3 sequence (DNA): TGTGCCAGCAGCTTCGACACAGGGGGTGGTTACGAGCAGTACTTC.

V is TRBV9 and J is TRBJ2-1; 10 nucleotides agree with TRBD2. The CDR3 runs 15 residues. Germline V gene data show CDR1 as SGDLS and CDR2 as YYNGEE. Germline trimming cut 0 bases from V and 9 bases from J; bases unmatched to any gene: 6. The CDR3 coding sequence is TGTGCCAGCAGCGTAGAACTAGCGGGGCCTAGTGAGCAGTTCTTC. This sequence encodes CASSVELAGPSEQFF.

This clone was picked up one time. The V gene is TRBV25-1, the J gene TRBJ2-7; the D gene is possibly TRBD1 (5 bases). This CDR3 region has 13 residues. Germline V gives CDR1 MGHDK, CDR2 SYGVNS. V was pared by 3 bases and J by 5 bases, with 11 bases between. The CDR3 sequence: CASSESLRDEQYF. In DNA, the CDR3 is TGTGCCAGCAGTGAGTCCCTCAGGGACGAGCAGTACTTC.

CDR3 loop: CSVGQVAGDTEAFF. CDR3 coding DNA: TGCAGCGTTGGGCAGGTGGCGGGAGACACTGAAGCTTTCTTT. The chain couples TRBV29-1 to TRBJ1-1, with no clear D. The germline CDR1 and CDR2 sequences are SQVTM and ANQGSEA. This CDR3 is 14 amino acids long. The V end lost 4 bases, the J end lost 3 bases, and 15 bases lay between the germline ends.

A single count supports this clone. The V and J genes are TRBV11-3 and TRBJ2-7, with a weak D call TRBD1 (6 bases). Trimming took off 6 bases at V and 3 bases at J, with 21 bases between the two ends. Germline V gene lookup returns CDR1 SGHNT and CDR2 YENEEA. The CDR3 extends over 16 amino acids. The CDR3 bases are TGTGCCAGCAGTGTTGCCAGGGGATCCCTCATCTACGAGCAGTACTTC. Its protein product is CASSVARGSLIYEQYF.

The V call is TRBV6-6, the J call TRBJ2-1; D gene ambiguous. Germline lookup yields CDR1 MNHNY and CDR2 SVGAGI (reference sequence). The CDR3 has 16 amino acids. The V end lost 2 bases, the J end lost 2 bases, and 13 bases lay between the germline ends. CDR3 DNA sequence: TGTGCCAGCAGTTACGCCCTAGATGCGGCCTACAATGAGCAGTTCTTC. Its protein product is CASSYALDAAYNEQFF.

This clone was recorded only once. The V gene is TRBV10-3, the J gene TRBJ2-5; 11 bases align to TRBD2. The V gene's germline CDR1 is ENHRY and CDR2 SYGVKD. This CDR3 has 15 amino acids. The junction had 5 bases not matched to a gene; V was cut back by 6 bases and J by 2 bases. The CDR3 reads CAISPGLAAQETQYF. As DNA, the CDR3 is TGTGCCATCAGCCCGGGACTAGCGGCACAAGAGACCCAGTACTTC.

J is TRBJ1-4 and V is TRBV6-5; 9 positions agree with TRBD1. The ends lost 0 bases at V and 8 bases at J; junction bases unmatched: 7. The CDR3 runs to 16 residues. Germline loops: CDR1 MNHEY, CDR2 SVGAGI. In nucleotides, the CDR3 is TGTGCCAGCAGTTACTCGATGGGACAGGGAGGAGAAAAACTGTTTTTT. This translates into CASSYSMGQGGEKLFF.

V and J are TRBV11-3 and TRBJ1-6; possibly TRBD1 for D (5 bases). Germline lookup yields CDR1 SGHNT and CDR2 YENEEA. V was trimmed by 1 base and J by 0 bases, leaving 13 bases between them. The CDR3 runs 18 residues. CDR3 sequence reads: CASSLGHQGPSYNSPLHF. CDR3 coding DNA: TGTGCCAGCAGCTTAGGCCATCAGGGTCCCTCCTATAATTCACCCCTCCACTTT.

The chain links TRBV7-3 to TRBJ2-3, with D perhaps TRBD1 or TRBD2 (6 bases each). V lost 2 bases to trimming and J lost 6 bases, with 15 bases between them. Per germline, CDR1 SGHTA and CDR2 FQGTGA. This CDR3 is built from 15 residues. The CDR3 DNA follows: TGTGCCAGCAGCTTAGGGGGGCGCACTGTGGATACGCAGTATTTT. This translates into CASSLGGRTVDTQYF.

V gene TRBV28 combines with J gene TRBJ2-7; possible D gene TRBD2, 5 bases. With 10 bases removed from V and 1 base from J, the gap between germline ends came to 14 bases. Germline assignment: CDR1 MDHEN and CDR2 SYDVKM. This CDR3 has 13 residues. CDR3 sequence reads: CATSPSGSYEQYF. The CDR3 bases are TGTGCCACCTCCCCCAGCGGATCCTACGAGCAGTACTTC. Full variable domain (missing parts from reference TRBV28 and TRBJ2-7): DVKVTQSSRYLVKRTGEKVFLECVQDMDHENMFWYRQDPGLGLRLIYFSYDVKMKEKGDIPEGYSVSREKKERFSLILESASTNQTSMYLCATSPSGSYEQYFGPGTRLTVT.

This clone has only a few counts. This chain joins TRBV29-1 and TRBJ1-1; D is undetermined. V was trimmed by 4 bases and J by 1 base, leaving 7 bases between them. Germline V gene sequence: CDR1 SQVTM, CDR2 ANQGSEA. CDR3 length: 12 residues. CDR3 sequence (DNA): TGCAGCGTTGTTCGGGAGAACACTGAAGCTTTCTTT. It translates to CSVVRENTEAFF. The full variable domain, its missing parts supplied by reference TRBV29-1 and TRBJ1-1, is SAVISQKPSRDICQRGTSLTIQCQVDSQVTMMFWYRQQPGQSLTLIATANQGSEATYESGFVIDKFPISRPNLTFSTLTVSNMSPEDSSIYLCSVVRENTEAFFGQGTRLTVV.

The chain recombines TRBV4-1 with TRBJ2-5; possibly TRBD1 for D (5 bases). The DNA end is a closer match to TRBJ2-7, so the J assignment may be wrong. The CDR3 has 15 residues. Per the germline V gene, CDR1 is MGHRA and CDR2 is YSYEKL. This CDR3 is CASSQGQGMTYEQYF. The DNA for the CDR3 is TGCGCCAGCAGCCAAGGTCAGGGTATGACCTACGAGCAGTACTTC.

The chain employs TRBV7-9 and TRBJ2-1; D could derive from TRBD1 or TRBD2 (6 bases each). CDR3 size: 14 residues. V was pared by 6 bases and J by 8 bases, with 17 bases between. Germline V CDR1 and CDR2: SEHNR, FQNEAQ (reference sequence). Written as DNA, the CDR3 is TGTGCCAGCAGTCCGACCGGGGGCCGGGATGAGCAGTTCTTC. This codes for CASSPTGGRDEQFF.

The genes are TRBV4-3 and TRBJ2-7, with TRBD1 matching over 7 bases. Trimming at V came to 0 bases and at J to 3 bases, leaving 5 bases not matched to a gene. The germline CDR1 and CDR2 sequences are LGHNA and YSLEER. CDR3 length: 15 amino acids. CDR3 DNA sequence: TGCGCCAGCAGCCAAGACGGTGACAGGGACTACGAGCAGTACTTC. Residues: CASSQDGDRDYEQYF.

The chain uses TRBV5-1 and TRBJ2-5; no clear D. Trimming stripped 3 bases from V and 2 bases from J, with 14 bases between. CDR3 size: 15 residues. Per germline, CDR1 SGHRS and CDR2 YFSETQ. The CDR3, as DNA: TGCGCCAGCAGCTCGAATAGGTACGGACAAGAGACCCAGTACTTC. It yields the protein CASSSNRYGQETQYF.

J is TRBJ2-7 and V is TRBV9; 11 bases fit TRBD2. Per the germline V gene, CDR1 is SGDLS and CDR2 is YYNGEE. The CDR3 covers 15 residues. J gave up 2 bases and V 3 bases, and 4 bases lay outside the gene matches. CDR3 sequence reads: CASSEKGLAAYEQYF. As DNA, the CDR3 is TGTGCCAGCAGCGAAAAGGGACTAGCGGCCTACGAGCAGTACTTC.

This chain links TRBV5-1 with TRBJ2-3; 11 bases map to TRBD2. Trimming removed 3 bases from V and 4 bases from J; junction bases left unmatched: 4. CDR3 length equals 15 residues. Per germline, CDR1 SGHRS and CDR2 YFSETQ. CDR3 sequence (DNA): TGCGCCAGCAGCTCTAGCGGGGGGTTCGCAGATACGCAGTATTTT. This translates into CASSSSGGFADTQYF. The full variable domain, its missing parts supplied by reference TRBV5-1 and TRBJ2-3, is KAGVTQTPRYLIKTRGQQVTLSCSPISGHRSVSWYQQTPGQGLQFLFEYFSETQRNKGNFPGRFSGRQFSNSRSEMNVSTLELGDSALYLCASSSSGGFADTQYFGPGTRLTVL.

The rearrangement links TRBV25-1 to TRBJ2-1; D not resolved. Germline CDR1 MGHDK, CDR2 SYGVNS. V shed 0 bases and J shed 4 bases, with 10 bases lying between them. The CDR3 contains 15 residues. The DNA for the CDR3 is TGTGCCAGCAGTGAATATGGAGTAAAGTACAATGAGCAGTTCTTC. This translates into CASSEYGVKYNEQFF.

This chain links TRBV29-1 with TRBJ1-2; 10 bases fit TRBD1. Germline values: CDR1 SQVTM, CDR2 ANQGSEA. V was pared by 7 bases and J by 5 bases, with 7 bases of the junction left unmatched. The CDR3 length is 13 residues. The CDR3 coding sequence is TGCAGCGCTAGGACAGGGGGGGTGTATGGCTACACCTTC. This encodes CSARTGGVYGYTF.

The DNA for the CDR3 is TGCGCCAGCAGCCTTCGAGACAGGGTCCCCATAACCTCCTATAATTCACCCCTCCACTTT. Translating it yields CASSLRDRVPITSYNSPLHF. The chain has TRBV4-1 and TRBJ1-6; 7 bases line up with TRBD1. There are 20 residues in the CDR3. Germline V lookup: CDR1 MGHRA, CDR2 YSYEKL. Losses at the gene ends were 4 bases for V and 0 bases for J; bases not matched to a gene: 15.

The genes are TRBV7-9 and TRBJ1-2; 8 bases are a match to TRBD1. Germline V gene data show CDR1 as SEHNR and CDR2 as FQNEAQ (reference sequence). Unmatched junction bases numbered 7, after V lost 5 bases and J lost 8 bases. CDR3 length equals 13 residues. The CDR3 sequence is CASSRQGSQGYTF. The CDR3 DNA follows: TGTGCCAGCAGCCGACAGGGGAGTCAGGGCTACACCTTC.

The CDR3 sequence is CASSFGGVEQYF. The CDR3 DNA reads TGTGCCAGCAGCTTCGGGGGGGTCGAGCAGTACTTC. The rearrangement joins TRBV7-2 to TRBJ2-7; 8 nucleotides match TRBD2. V lost 3 bases, J lost 6 bases, and 1 base stayed unmatched. The CDR3 contains 12 residues. Germline V CDR1 and CDR2: SGHTA, FQGNSA.

The chain has TRBV19 and TRBJ1-1; 10 bases are a match to TRBD1. The CDR3 has 13 residues. The J segment lost 5 bases and the V segment lost 9 bases, leaving 6 bases of the junction unmatched. Germline values: CDR1 LNHDA, CDR2 SQIVND (reference sequence). CDR3 protein: CASPDRGQTEAFF. CDR3 nucleotides: TGTGCCAGCCCCGACAGGGGGCAGACTGAAGCTTTCTTT.